This T cell receptor (beta chain) is from a study of shared clonotypes between healthy human individuals. The protocol was immunoSEQ multiplex PCR, while the TCRdb copy is restricted to in-frame clones and leaves out a portion. The data hold 2 million to 2.5 million clones, with approximately 94% observed a single time. Germline V gene lookup returns CDR1 SGHTA and CDR2 FQGTGA. CDR3 size: 12 residues. Deletions cut 5 bases from V and 9 bases from J, with 13 bases between. Sequenced: naive CD4+ T cells from PBMCs. Subset defined: CD45RA+ positively selected. V gene TRBV7-3 combines with J gene TRBJ1-1; D might be TRBD1 (6 bases). The sequence derives from a man between 18 and 35 years old in good health. Some clones in this sample may be carry-over from other donors' samples. Written as DNA, the CDR3 is TGTGCCAGCAGCCCGTCGTGGGGGCAAGCTTTCTTT. Translation gives CASSPSWGQAFF. The full variable domain, completed using reference TRBV7-3 and TRBJ1-1, is GAGVSQTPSNKVTEKGKYVELRCDPISGHTALYWYRQSLGQGPEFLIYFQGTGAADDSGLPNDRFFAVRPEGSVSTLKIQRTERGDSAVYLCASSPSWGQAFFGQGTRLTVV.